Below are 24 T cell receptor beta chains sequenced from a single sample in a study of blood T cell repertoires in COVID-19. The method was immunoSEQ multiplex PCR; TCRdb's version includes in-frame clones alone and lacks a portion of them. The table has roughly 170,000 clones, 86% seen once. Sequenced sample: peripheral blood. The source is a man aged 70-80 years with active or convalescent COVID-19.

This chain links TRBV6-2 or TRBV6-3 with TRBJ1-2, with no clear D. Trimming removed 0 bases at V and 2 bases at J, with 4 bases between. Germline V CDR1 and CDR2: MNHEY, SVGEGT. This CDR3 contains 13 residues. CDR3 region: CASSYSANYGYTF. The CDR3 nucleotides read TGTGCCAGCAGTTACTCGGCCAACTATGGCTACACCTTC.

The V call is TRBV19, the J call TRBJ1-4; D possibly corresponds to TRBD1 (5 bases). Trimming shortened V by 3 bases and J by 0 bases, and 14 bases separated the two germline ends. The germline CDR1 and CDR2 sequences are LNHDA and SQIVND (reference sequence). CDR3 length equals 17 residues. In DNA form, the CDR3 reads TGTGCCAGTAGTATTGGCCCCCAGGGAACAACTAATGAAAAACTGTTTTTT. Translated: CASSIGPQGTTNEKLFF. The whole variable domain, filled in from reference TRBV19 and TRBJ1-4, reads DGGITQSPKYLFRKEGQNVTLSCEQNLNHDAMYWYRQDPGQGLRLIYYSQIVNDFQKGDIAEGYSVSREKKESFPLTVTSAQKNPTAFYLCASSIGPQGTTNEKLFFGSGTQLSVL.

The genes are TRBV19 and TRBJ2-7; 11 bases match TRBD2. The CDR3 contains 13 residues. The J segment lost 7 bases and the V segment lost 6 bases, leaving 5 bases of the junction unmatched. From germline, CDR1 is LNHDA and CDR2 SQIVND (reference sequence). CDR3 sequence reads: CASSASGRYEQYF. In DNA form, the CDR3 reads TGTGCCAGTAGCGCTAGCGGGAGGTATGAGCAGTACTTC. Variable domain in full (rest from reference TRBV19 and TRBJ2-7): DGGITQSPKYLFRKEGQNVTLSCEQNLNHDAMYWYRQDPGQGLRLIYYSQIVNDFQKGDIAEGYSVSREKKESFPLTVTSAQKNPTAFYLCASSASGRYEQYFGPGTRLTVT.

The chain couples TRBV19 to TRBJ1-2; 7 bases map to TRBD1. The CDR3 has 14 amino acids. The J segment lost 8 bases and the V segment lost 0 bases, leaving 6 bases of the junction unmatched. Germline V CDR1 and CDR2: LNHDA, SQIVND (reference sequence). The CDR3 protein is CASSIDRRRGGYTF. The DNA for the CDR3 is TGTGCCAGTAGTATAGATCGTCGCAGGGGGGGCTACACCTTC.

V and J are TRBV7-2 and TRBJ1-5; D is unclear. The V end was cut by 3 bases, the J end by 8 bases, with 14 bases between. Per the germline V gene, CDR1 is SGHTA and CDR2 is FQGNSA. The length of the CDR3 is 14 residues. CDR3 coding DNA: TGTGCCAGCAGCTTTCATGGTCATGAGAAGCCCCAGCATTTT. It is translated as CASSFHGHEKPQHF.

V gene TRBV9 combines with J gene TRBJ2-1; D perhaps matches TRBD1 (5 bases). V dropped 1 base and J dropped 4 bases, with 18 bases sitting between them. The germline CDR1 and CDR2 sequences are SGDLS and YYNGEE. This CDR3 spans 17 amino acids. The CDR3 here is CASSVSARGAGYNEQFF. The CDR3 DNA follows: TGTGCCAGCAGCGTAAGCGCTAGGGGCGCTGGGTACAATGAGCAGTTCTTC.

J is TRBJ2-2 and V is TRBV6-4; 9 bases agree with TRBD2. The CDR3 runs 15 residues. Germline values: CDR1 MRHNA, CDR2 SNTAGT. Losses at the gene ends were 5 bases for V and 3 bases for J; bases not matched to a gene: 4. CDR3 sequence: CASSILAGDTGELFF. The DNA for the CDR3 is TGTGCCAGCAGTATTTTAGCGGGAGACACCGGGGAGCTGTTTTTT.

This chain links TRBV18 with TRBJ1-4; no clear D gene. The CDR3 extends over 13 amino acids. Germline V gene sequence: CDR1 KGHSH, CDR2 LQKENI. V was cut by 5 bases and J by 8 bases, with 12 bases left in between. Written as DNA, the CDR3 is TGTGCCAGCTCAAGTCAAGTTCGGGAAAAACTGTTTTTT. Translating gives CASSSQVREKLFF.

V gene TRBV11-2 combines with J gene TRBJ2-3, with 15 bases that match TRBD2. The CDR3 has 18 residues. Germline V gene lookup returns CDR1 SGHAT and CDR2 FQNNGV. V lost 3 bases to trimming and J lost 2 bases; unmatched junction nucleotides: 6. The CDR3 DNA is TGTGCCAGCAGCTTCGATGGGACTAGCGGGAGGCTCACAGATACGCAGTATTTT. Its protein is CASSFDGTSGRLTDTQYF.

This chain links TRBV10-2 with TRBJ1-1; TRBD1 matches at 7 bases. The CDR3 sequence is 13 residues long. V shed 5 bases and J 1 base; nucleotides not matched to a gene: 1. Germline assignment: CDR1 WSHSY and CDR2 SAAADI. The CDR3 region has the DNA TGCGCCAGCAGTCAGGGGGGGAACACTGAAGCTTTCTTT. This encodes CASSQGGNTEAFF.

Notes on this clone: A junction end diverges from the germline sequence, so it may reflect a read error. CDR3 loop: CASSTGGSNNEQFF. The CDR3, as DNA: TGCGCCAGCAGCACAGGGGGCTCCAACAATGAGCAGTTCTTC. The chain combines TRBV5-1 with TRBJ2-1, with 9 bases lining up with TRBD1. The CDR3 has 14 amino acids. Germline CDR1 reads SGHRS; CDR2 reads YFSETQ.

The chain employs TRBV11-2 and TRBJ1-6; weak D call: TRBD1 (5 bases). V was trimmed by 5 bases and J by 8 bases, leaving 16 bases between them. This CDR3 contains 15 residues. CDR1 and CDR2 (germline): SGHAT, FQNNGV. In nucleotides, the CDR3 is TGTGCCAGCAGCCGCCGCGGGGGAATCCATTCACCCCTCCACTTT. It is translated as CASSRRGGIHSPLHF. Full variable domain (missing parts from reference TRBV11-2 and TRBJ1-6): EAGVAQSPRYKIIEKRQSVAFWCNPISGHATLYWYQQILGQGPKLLIQFQNNGVVDDSQLPKDRFSAERLKGVDSTLKIQPAKLEDSAVYLCASSRRGGIHSPLHFGNGTRLTVT.

The chain recombines TRBV7-2 with TRBJ2-7; 9 nucleotides match TRBD2. J lost 4 bases, V lost 4 bases, and 8 bases had no gene match. The CDR3 covers 15 residues. In germline, CDR1 is SGHTA, CDR2 FQGNSA. CDR3 nucleotides: TGTGCCAGCAGCTCCCAGGCAAGCGGGAGGTACGAGCAGTACTTC. As protein: CASSSQASGRYEQYF.

The chain carries TRBV19 and TRBJ1-3, with D possibly TRBD1 on 5 matching bases. CDR3 length: 14 residues. The V gene lost 6 bases and the J gene lost 8 bases, with 17 bases spanning the gap. Germline values: CDR1 LNHDA, CDR2 SQIVND (reference sequence). The CDR3 region is CASSPAGLVDTIYF. Written as DNA, the CDR3 is TGTGCCAGTAGCCCTGCAGGGTTGGTGGACACCATATATTTT.

V gene TRBV4-3 combines with J gene TRBJ1-1; 7 bases are shared with TRBD1. The CDR3 extends over 17 amino acids. Germline assignment: CDR1 LGHNA and CDR2 YSLEER. With V trimmed by 1 base and J by 0 bases, 8 bases remained unmatched. The DNA for the CDR3 is TGCGCCAGCAGCCAAGGGCCCACGGGACAGTTGAACACTGAAGCTTTCTTT. It is translated as CASSQGPTGQLNTEAFF.

This clone was observed a few times. The chain joins TRBV7-9 to TRBJ2-7, with 7 positions matching TRBD1. Germline V gene lookup returns CDR1 SEHNR and CDR2 FQNEAQ (reference sequence). V trimming: 5 bases; J trimming: 2 bases; junction bases outside the gene matches: 9. The CDR3 runs to 15 residues. CDR3 nucleotides: TGTGCCAGCAGCACAGACAGGGACCCGGCCTACGAGCAGTACTTC. It translates to CASSTDRDPAYEQYF.

This chain joins TRBV5-1 and TRBJ2-3; the D gene is possibly TRBD2 (5 bases). Trimming stripped 7 bases from V and 0 bases from J, with 12 bases between. The CDR3 runs 14 residues. Germline CDR1 reads SGHRS; CDR2 reads YFSETQ. The CDR3 DNA reads TGCGCCAGCCGGACGAGGGATAGCACAGATACGCAGTATTTT. Translation: CASRTRDSTDTQYF.

This chain uses TRBV5-1 with TRBJ1-4; D is undetermined. The V end lost 0 bases, the J end lost 6 bases, and 12 bases lay between the germline ends. The CDR3 runs to 15 residues. The germline CDR1 and CDR2 sequences are SGHRS and YFSETQ. CDR3 sequence reads: CASSLGGSTDEKLFF. In nucleotides, the CDR3 is TGCGCCAGCAGCTTGGGAGGCAGTACCGATGAAAAACTGTTTTTT.

This chain joins TRBV30 and TRBJ1-5; D might be TRBD1 (5 bases). Germline V CDR1 and CDR2: GTSNPN, SVGIG (reference sequence). The CDR3 length is 13 residues. Trimming took off 2 bases at V and 5 bases at J, with 10 bases between the two ends. Here the CDR3 reads CAWSSRGDQPQHF. The CDR3 nucleotides read TGTGCCTGGAGTAGTAGGGGCGATCAGCCCCAGCATTTT.

The chain joins TRBV7-2 to TRBJ1-6; D is perhaps TRBD1 (5 bases). Germline CDR1 and CDR2: SGHTA and FQGNSA. The germline V and J ends were trimmed by 4 bases and 7 bases, with 11 bases remaining between them. The CDR3 totals 14 residues. Here the CDR3 reads CASSSQEGNSPLHF. The CDR3, as DNA: TGTGCCAGCAGCTCACAGGAGGGGAATTCACCCCTCCACTTT.

The rearrangement uses TRBV6-5 and TRBJ2-3; tentatively, D is TRBD1 (5 bases). This CDR3 comprises 14 residues. V lost 2 bases and J lost 2, with 8 bases in between. The germline V gene has CDR1 MNHEY and CDR2 SVGAGI. The CDR3 sequence is CASSYGAYTDTQYF. DNA of the CDR3: TGTGCCAGCAGTTACGGGGCGTACACAGATACGCAGTATTTT.

This clone was counted only a few times. The chain has TRBV27 and TRBJ2-7, with a weak D call TRBD1 (6 bases). This CDR3 is 14 amino acids long. V lost 7 bases, J lost 6 bases, and 19 bases lay in between. CDR1 is MNHEY and CDR2 is SMNVEV in the germline V gene (reference sequence). In DNA form, the CDR3 reads TGTGCCAGCACCCTACACGGGACACTGGGCGAGCAGTACTTC. Its protein is CASTLHGTLGEQYF.

The chain carries TRBV6-6 and TRBJ1-1; tentative D call: TRBD1 (6 bases). Germline CDR1 is MNHNY and CDR2 is SVGAGI (reference sequence). This CDR3 comprises 15 residues. Trimming took off 6 bases at V and 3 bases at J, with 17 bases between the two ends. DNA of the CDR3: TGTGCCAGCAGGAAACAGGGCTTGGAAGACACTGAAGCTTTCTTT. Protein product: CASRKQGLEDTEAFF.

The V and J genes are TRBV24-1 and TRBJ2-1; tentative D call: TRBD2 (7 bases). The CDR3 has 17 residues. Between the trimmed V and J ends, which lost 3 bases and 4 bases, there was a span of 18 bases. In germline, CDR1 is KGHDR, CDR2 SFDVKD. CDR3 nucleotides: TGTGCCACCAGTGATGTCCAAGGGGGAGGGTTTTACAATGAGCAGTTCTTC. Its protein product is CATSDVQGGGFYNEQFF.